This T cell receptor (beta chain) originates from a study of blood T cells in healthy people across ages. Study information: About one barcoded beta molecule was captured per two T cells (by template switching). Study observations and caveats: No one knew whether donors had CMV, which possibly confounded expanded clonotype changes.

Through a sample-barcoded 5' primer and a J-beta primer mix, a second PCR was run for roughly 6 to 12 cycles. TCRdb analysed the 5' RACE reads with MiXCR anew, one entry per CDR3 protein. Counted here are about 1.8 million distinct CDR3 sequences, 49% occurring once; the ten biggest clones make up roughly 2%. Notes on this clonotype: What it binds is unknown.

Germline trimming cut 3 bases from V and 2 bases from J; bases unmatched to any gene: 9. The V gene's germline CDR1 is SGHAT and CDR2 FQNNGV. CDR3 length: 16 residues. The specimen was blood. This clonotype originated in a woman between 40 and 50 years old in good health. This chain joins TRBV11-2 and TRBJ2-5, with TRBD1 matching over 7 bases. The CDR3 is CASSFGTVPYQETQYF. The CDR3, as DNA: TGTGCCAGCAGCTTTGGGACAGTCCCTTATCAAGAGACCCAGTACTTC.